The present T cell receptor (beta chain) was sequenced within a study of response to subunit inactivated influenza vaccine. General study points: Researchers suggested that each seasonal influenza vaccination recruits few new T cells.

As concerns this clonotype: Its specificity is unknown.

The V gene lost 3 bases and the J gene lost 5 bases, with 17 bases spanning the gap. This CDR3 contains 17 residues. Germline loops: CDR1 MNHEY, CDR2 SVGAGI. TCRdb passed the RT-PCR reads through MiXCR, listing each CDR3 protein once. The sample contains 400,000 to 650,000 distinct CDR3 sequences, around 7.9% of which appear only once. This clonotype originated in a man between 50 and 69 years old who received an inactivated influenza vaccine. The sequencing used PBMCs from blood, collected less than 30 months after vaccination. The rearrangement joins TRBV6-5 to TRBJ2-6; D could derive from TRBD1 or TRBD2 (6 bases each). Here the CDR3 reads CASSYSWTGAWANVLTF. The CDR3, as DNA: TGTGCCAGCAGTTATTCATGGACGGGGGCCTGGGCCAACGTCCTGACTTTC.